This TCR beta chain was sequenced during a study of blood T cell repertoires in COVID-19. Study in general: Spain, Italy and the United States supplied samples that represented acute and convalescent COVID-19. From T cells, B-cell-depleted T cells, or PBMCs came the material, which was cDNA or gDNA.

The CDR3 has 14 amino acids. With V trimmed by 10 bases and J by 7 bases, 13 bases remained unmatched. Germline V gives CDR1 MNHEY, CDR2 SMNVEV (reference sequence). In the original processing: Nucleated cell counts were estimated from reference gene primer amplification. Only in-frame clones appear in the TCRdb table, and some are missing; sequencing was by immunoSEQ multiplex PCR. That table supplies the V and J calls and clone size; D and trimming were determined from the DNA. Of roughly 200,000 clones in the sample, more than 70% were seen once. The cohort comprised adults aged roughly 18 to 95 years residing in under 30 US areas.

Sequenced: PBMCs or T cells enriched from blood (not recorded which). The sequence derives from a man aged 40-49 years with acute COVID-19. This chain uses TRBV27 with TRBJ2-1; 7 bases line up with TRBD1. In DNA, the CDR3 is TGTGCCACCTCTCGGACAGGTTGGACGAATGAGCAGTTCTTC. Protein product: CATSRTGWTNEQFF.